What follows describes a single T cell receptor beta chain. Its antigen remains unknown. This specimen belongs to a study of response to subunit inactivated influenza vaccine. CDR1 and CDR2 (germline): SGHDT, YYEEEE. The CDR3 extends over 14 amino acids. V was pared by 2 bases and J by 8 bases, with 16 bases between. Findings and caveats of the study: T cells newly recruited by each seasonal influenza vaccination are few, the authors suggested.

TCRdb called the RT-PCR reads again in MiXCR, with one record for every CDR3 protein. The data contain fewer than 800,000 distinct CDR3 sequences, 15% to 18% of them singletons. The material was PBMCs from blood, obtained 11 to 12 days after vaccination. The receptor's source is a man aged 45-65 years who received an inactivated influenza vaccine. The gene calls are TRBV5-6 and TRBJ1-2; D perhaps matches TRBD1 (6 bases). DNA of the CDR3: TGTGCCAGCAGCTTAAACCGGGACACGGGGGGCTACACCTTC. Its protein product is CASSLNRDTGGYTF.